Listed below are T cell receptor beta chains from one sample, sequenced in a study of blood T cell repertoires in COVID-19. Profiled with immunoSEQ multiplex PCR; TCRdb holds only in-frame clones, not every one. Among approximately 210,000 clones listed, 88% were seen once. The sequencing sample was made of peripheral blood. The source is a woman in her thirties or forties who had recovered from COVID-19. Both conserved end residues are part of each CDR3. The D gene is left open where the match is weak. Rows give clone size only sometimes, using once, few, many, or a class for an expanded clone.

cdr3_nt: TGTGCCAGCTCACCCCCCCTCGGTTCGGATGAGCAGTTCTTC
cdr3_aa: CASSPPLGSDEQFF
j_call: TRBJ2-1
clone_size: .
d_call: .
v_call: TRBV18

cdr3_nt: TGTGCCAGCTCACCTCGGACTAGCGGGAGGGCCAGCCAAGAGACCCAGTACTTC
cdr3_aa: CASSPRTSGRASQETQYF
j_call: TRBJ2-5
clone_size: .
d_call: TRBD2
v_call: TRBV18

cdr3_nt: TGTGCCAGCAGTGAAGGCGGCAGTATGAACACTGAAGCTTTCTTT
cdr3_aa: CASSEGGSMNTEAFF
j_call: TRBJ1-1
clone_size: .
d_call: .
v_call: TRBV6-1

cdr3_nt: TGTGCCAGCAGCTTAGGTGGCGGGAGGGCCGCAGATACGCAGTATTTT
cdr3_aa: CASSLGGGRAADTQYF
j_call: TRBJ2-3
clone_size: .
d_call: TRBD2
v_call: TRBV11-3

cdr3_nt: TGTGCCAGCAGTTTATCACGACTAGCAATTTCCTACGAGCAGTACTTC
cdr3_aa: CASSLSRLAISYEQYF
j_call: TRBJ2-7
clone_size: .
d_call: TRBD2
v_call: TRBV27

cdr3_nt: TGTGCCAGCAGTCGACAGTCACAGGTGAACACTGAAGCTTTCTTT
cdr3_aa: CASSRQSQVNTEAFF
j_call: TRBJ1-1
clone_size: .
d_call: .
v_call: TRBV27

cdr3_nt: TGTGCCAGCAGCCAAGATTGGCGCACTAGCGGGAGCCGCGCCAATGAGCAGTTCTTC
cdr3_aa: CASSQDWRTSGSRANEQFF
j_call: TRBJ2-1
clone_size: .
d_call: TRBD2
v_call: TRBV14

cdr3_nt: TGCGCCAGCACTCCCGCGGGGGAGGTCACTGAAGCTTTCTTT
cdr3_aa: CASTPAGEVTEAFF
j_call: TRBJ1-1
clone_size: .
d_call: .
v_call: TRBV4-3

cdr3_nt: TGTGCCAGCAGCGCCAGGACAGAGAATTCACCCCTCCACTTT
cdr3_aa: CASSARTENSPLHF
j_call: TRBJ1-6
clone_size: .
d_call: .
v_call: TRBV9

cdr3_nt: TGTGCTAGTGGTGTGGGGGGGCTAGGTGAAAAACTGTTTTTT
cdr3_aa: CASGVGGLGEKLFF
j_call: TRBJ1-4
clone_size: .
d_call: .
v_call: TRBV12-5

cdr3_nt: TGCGCCAGCAAGGACCCGGGACAGAATCACCCAGGCTCCTACAATGAGCAGTTCTTC
cdr3_aa: CASKDPGQNHPGSYNEQFF
j_call: TRBJ2-1
clone_size: .
d_call: TRBD1
v_call: TRBV5-1

cdr3_nt: TGTGCCAGCAGCTCCCAACCGATACTAGCGGGAGCAGCGGGGGAGCTGTTTTTT
cdr3_aa: CASSSQPILAGAAGELFF
j_call: TRBJ2-2
clone_size: .
d_call: TRBD2
v_call: TRBV7-2

cdr3_nt: TGTGCCAGCTCACCACCGGGAACAGGGAACAATCAGCCCCAGCATTTT
cdr3_aa: CASSPPGTGNNQPQHF
j_call: TRBJ1-5
clone_size: .
d_call: .
v_call: TRBV18

cdr3_nt: TGCGCCAGCCGTGAGACAGGGCGGACCACTGAAGCTTTCTTT
cdr3_aa: CASRETGRTTEAFF
j_call: TRBJ1-1
clone_size: .
d_call: TRBD1
v_call: TRBV10-2

cdr3_nt: TGTGCCTGGAGTCAGTTTAATGAAAAACTGTTTTTT
cdr3_aa: CAWSQFNEKLFF
j_call: TRBJ1-4
clone_size: once
d_call: .
v_call: TRBV30

cdr3_nt: TGTGCCAGTAGTTCAGGACTAGCGGGAGGGGAGCAGTTCTTC
cdr3_aa: CASSSGLAGGEQFF
j_call: TRBJ2-1
clone_size: once
d_call: TRBD2
v_call: TRBV19

cdr3_nt: TGTGCCAGCAGTGAAAGGCGGACTAGCGGGGGAAATGAGCAGTTCTTC
cdr3_aa: CASSERRTSGGNEQFF
j_call: TRBJ2-1
clone_size: .
d_call: TRBD2
v_call: TRBV2

cdr3_nt: TGTGCCAGCAGCTTGGCCCGCTCCGGGACTAGCAAAAATGAGCAGTTCTTC
cdr3_aa: CASSLARSGTSKNEQFF
j_call: TRBJ2-1
clone_size: .
d_call: TRBD2
v_call: TRBV7-7

cdr3_nt: TGTGCCAGCAGTCCAGGGGGCAGGTACGAGCAGTACTTC
cdr3_aa: CASSPGGRYEQYF
j_call: TRBJ2-7
clone_size: .
d_call: TRBD1
v_call: TRBV28

cdr3_nt: TGTGCCAGCAGCTGGACCCCAACCCGGACAGGGTTGCCTTATGGCTACACCTTC
cdr3_aa: CASSWTPTRTGLPYGYTF
j_call: TRBJ1-2
clone_size: .
d_call: TRBD1
v_call: TRBV7-2

cdr3_nt: TGTGCCACCAGTGATCCCCGGGGACAGGGGGGGACCGGGGAGCTGTTTTTT
cdr3_aa: CATSDPRGQGGTGELFF
j_call: TRBJ2-2
clone_size: .
d_call: TRBD1
v_call: TRBV24-1

cdr3_nt: TGTGCCTGGAGTGTACAGGGTTTAGCTTTCTTT
cdr3_aa: CAWSVQGLAFF
j_call: TRBJ1-1
clone_size: once
d_call: .
v_call: TRBV30

cdr3_nt: TGTGCCAGCAGCTCAACATGGACTAGCGGGAGGAATGATGAGCAGTTCTTC
cdr3_aa: CASSSTWTSGRNDEQFF
j_call: TRBJ2-1
clone_size: .
d_call: TRBD2
v_call: TRBV5-6

cdr3_nt: TGTGCCAGCAGAGGAGCGGGAGGTCTATACGAGCAGTACTTC
cdr3_aa: CASRGAGGLYEQYF
j_call: TRBJ2-7
clone_size: .
d_call: TRBD2
v_call: TRBV11-2

cdr3_nt: TGTGCCAGCAGCTCCGGACTAGCGGGCGCTACCGACTACGAGCAGTACTTC
cdr3_aa: CASSSGLAGATDYEQYF
j_call: TRBJ2-7
clone_size: .
d_call: TRBD2
v_call: TRBV7-6

cdr3_nt: TGTGCCAGCTCACCATCACCCTCAGGATTAGCCGGGGAGCTGTTTTTT
cdr3_aa: CASSPSPSGLAGELFF
j_call: TRBJ2-2
clone_size: .
d_call: .
v_call: TRBV18

cdr3_nt: TGTGCCAGCAGGCGGACAGGGGACAATCAGCCCCAGCATTTT
cdr3_aa: CASRRTGDNQPQHF
j_call: TRBJ1-5
clone_size: .
d_call: TRBD1
v_call: TRBV25-1

cdr3_nt: TGTGCCAGCAGTCTAGCGGGAGGGCCGATGGCAGATACGCAGTATTTT
cdr3_aa: CASSLAGGPMADTQYF
j_call: TRBJ2-3
clone_size: .
d_call: TRBD2
v_call: TRBV28

cdr3_nt: TGCGCCAGCAGCCAAGCTGCGGGAGTCTATGAGCAGTTCTTC
cdr3_aa: CASSQAAGVYEQFF
j_call: TRBJ2-1
clone_size: .
d_call: TRBD2
v_call: TRBV4-3

cdr3_nt: TGTGCCAGCAGCCGAGGGACTAGCGGAGGGAATGAGCAGTTCTTC
cdr3_aa: CASSRGTSGGNEQFF
j_call: TRBJ2-1
clone_size: .
d_call: TRBD2
v_call: TRBV7-3

cdr3_nt: TGTGCCAGCAGCGCCAGCGGGAGGCCAGATACGCAGTATTTT
cdr3_aa: CASSASGRPDTQYF
j_call: TRBJ2-3
clone_size: .
d_call: TRBD2
v_call: TRBV7-2

cdr3_nt: TGTGCCAGCAGGGGAGGACTAGCGGGAGTCACCTACGAGCAGTACTTC
cdr3_aa: CASRGGLAGVTYEQYF
j_call: TRBJ2-7
clone_size: .
d_call: TRBD2
v_call: TRBV28

cdr3_nt: TGTGCCAGCAGCCCCCTCCCGGGACACCTTCAAGAGACCCAGTACTTC
cdr3_aa: CASSPLPGHLQETQYF
j_call: TRBJ2-5
clone_size: once
d_call: .
v_call: TRBV28

cdr3_nt: TGTGCCACCAGCAGAGACAGGGTGAACTCTGAAGCTTTCTTT
cdr3_aa: CATSRDRVNSEAFF
j_call: TRBJ1-1
clone_size: .
d_call: .
v_call: TRBV15

cdr3_nt: TGTGCCAGCAGCTTAGGGGTCCTAGCGGGAGTCGGTGAGCAGTTCTTC
cdr3_aa: CASSLGVLAGVGEQFF
j_call: TRBJ2-1
clone_size: .
d_call: TRBD2
v_call: TRBV11-1

cdr3_nt: TGTGCCAGCTCACCTCAACCGCCGGGACAGGGCTACGAGCAGTACTTC
cdr3_aa: CASSPQPPGQGYEQYF
j_call: TRBJ2-7
clone_size: .
d_call: TRBD1
v_call: TRBV18

cdr3_nt: TGTGCCAGCAACTCGAAAGGGGCGAACACCGGGGAGCTGTTTTTT
cdr3_aa: CASNSKGANTGELFF
j_call: TRBJ2-2
clone_size: .
d_call: .
v_call: TRBV5-8

cdr3_nt: TGCGCCAGCAGCCTAGGGGGTTCGGGAAGGAATCAGCCCCAGCATTTT
cdr3_aa: CASSLGGSGRNQPQHF
j_call: TRBJ1-5
clone_size: .
d_call: .
v_call: TRBV5-1

cdr3_nt: TGTGCCACCAGCAGACCGCGGACAGGGCCGGGGGAGACCCAGTACTTC
cdr3_aa: CATSRPRTGPGETQYF
j_call: TRBJ2-5
clone_size: .
d_call: TRBD1
v_call: TRBV15

cdr3_nt: TGTGCCATCAGGCTACAGGGAGTCGACACTGAAGCTTTCTTT
cdr3_aa: CAIRLQGVDTEAFF
j_call: TRBJ1-1
clone_size: .
d_call: .
v_call: TRBV10-3

cdr3_nt: TGTGCCAGCAGTTTCGGATTCAGCGGGAGGGCGGATGAGCAGTTCTTC
cdr3_aa: CASSFGFSGRADEQFF
j_call: TRBJ2-1
clone_size: .
d_call: TRBD2
v_call: TRBV27

cdr3_nt: TGTGCCAGCAGGGGGTTTGACAGGGGGATCTCTGAAGCTTTCTTT
cdr3_aa: CASRGFDRGISEAFF
j_call: TRBJ1-1
clone_size: .
d_call: TRBD1
v_call: TRBV28

cdr3_nt: TGTGCCAGCAGCCCCCAACCCGGGACACAATACAATGAGCAGTTCTTC
cdr3_aa: CASSPQPGTQYNEQFF
j_call: TRBJ2-1
clone_size: .
d_call: .
v_call: TRBV5-5

cdr3_nt: TGTGCCAGCAGCTCTAAACCAGACTTCTACTCCTACGAGCAGTACTTC
cdr3_aa: CASSSKPDFYSYEQYF
j_call: TRBJ2-7
clone_size: .
d_call: .
v_call: TRBV7-2

cdr3_nt: TGTGCCAGCAGCCAACAGGGTCGCCCGAACACCGGGGAGCTGTTTTTT
cdr3_aa: CASSQQGRPNTGELFF
j_call: TRBJ2-2
clone_size: .
d_call: .
v_call: TRBV5-8

cdr3_nt: TGTGCCAGCAGTCCCAGGGGACAGGAATACAATGAGCAGTTCTTC
cdr3_aa: CASSPRGQEYNEQFF
j_call: TRBJ2-1
clone_size: .
d_call: TRBD1
v_call: TRBV27

cdr3_nt: TGTGCCAGCAGTCGACAGGGGTCTAACTATGGCTACACCTTC
cdr3_aa: CASSRQGSNYGYTF
j_call: TRBJ1-2
clone_size: .
d_call: TRBD1
v_call: TRBV25-1

cdr3_nt: TGTGCCAGCTCACCTCTTAGCGGGAGTGGCGAGCAGTACTTC
cdr3_aa: CASSPLSGSGEQYF
j_call: TRBJ2-7
clone_size: .
d_call: TRBD2
v_call: TRBV18

cdr3_nt: TGTGCCAGCTCACCTCGTTTCTTAGCGGACGGACGACTCAACACCGGGGAGCTGTTTTTT
cdr3_aa: CASSPRFLADGRLNTGELFF
j_call: TRBJ2-2
clone_size: few
d_call: .
v_call: TRBV18

cdr3_nt: TGTGCCAGCAGCTTAGGGACAGGAGTTAACTATGGCTACACCTTC
cdr3_aa: CASSLGTGVNYGYTF
j_call: TRBJ1-2
clone_size: .
d_call: TRBD1
v_call: TRBV7-9